Given below is one T cell receptor beta chain in context. TCRdb keeps only in-frame clones here, not all; method: immunoSEQ multiplex PCR. The sample gives about 530,000 clones, 85% to 90% of which show up once; roughly 8% is in the top ten. V was pared by 2 bases and J by 4 bases, with 10 bases of the junction left unmatched. This CDR3 has 16 amino acids. In germline, CDR1 is MNHEY, CDR2 SVGAGI. The data were obtained in a study of blood T cell repertoires in COVID-19. At the level of the study: The United States, Italy and Spain supplied acute and convalescent COVID-19 samples. Sample material is recorded as cDNA or gDNA derived from T cells, B-cell-depleted T cells, or PBMCs.

This rearrangement joins TRBV6-5 to TRBJ1-1, with TRBD1 identical over 7 bases. The sample was peripheral blood. The clonotype comes from a woman in her forties or fifties with COVID-19, enrolled during active disease. The CDR3 reads CASSYIMTGSGTEAFF. CDR3 DNA sequence: TGTGCCAGCAGTTACATCATGACAGGGTCAGGCACTGAAGCTTTCTTT.